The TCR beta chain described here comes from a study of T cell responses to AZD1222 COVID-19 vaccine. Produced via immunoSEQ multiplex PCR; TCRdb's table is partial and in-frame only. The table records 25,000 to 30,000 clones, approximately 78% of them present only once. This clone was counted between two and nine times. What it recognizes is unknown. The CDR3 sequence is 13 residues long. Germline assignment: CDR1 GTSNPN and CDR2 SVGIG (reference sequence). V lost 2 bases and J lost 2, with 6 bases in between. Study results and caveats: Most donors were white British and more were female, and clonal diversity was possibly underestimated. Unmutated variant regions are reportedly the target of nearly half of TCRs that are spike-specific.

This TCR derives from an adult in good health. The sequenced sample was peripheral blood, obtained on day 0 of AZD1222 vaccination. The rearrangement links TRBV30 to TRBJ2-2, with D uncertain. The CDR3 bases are TGTGCCTGGAGTCCACCAAACACCGGGGAGCTGTTTTTT. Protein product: CAWSPPNTGELFF.